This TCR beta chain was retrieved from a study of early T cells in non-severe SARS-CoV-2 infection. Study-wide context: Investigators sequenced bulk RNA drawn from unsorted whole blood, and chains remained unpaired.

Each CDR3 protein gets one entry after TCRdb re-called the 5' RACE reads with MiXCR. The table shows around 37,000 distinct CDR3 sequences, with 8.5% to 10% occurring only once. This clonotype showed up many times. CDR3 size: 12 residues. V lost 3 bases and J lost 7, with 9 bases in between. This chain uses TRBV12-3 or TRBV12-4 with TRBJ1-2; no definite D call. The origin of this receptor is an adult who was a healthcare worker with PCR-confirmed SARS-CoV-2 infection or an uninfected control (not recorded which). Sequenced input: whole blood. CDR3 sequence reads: CASSFYPRGYTF. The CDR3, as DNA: TGTGCCAGCAGTTTCTATCCCCGTGGCTACACCTTC.